This is a list of T cell receptor beta chains from one sample in a study of shared clonotypes between healthy human individuals. TCRdb's copy holds only in-frame clones and misses some; the assay was immunoSEQ multiplex PCR. Among fewer than 700,000 clones, roughly 72% were seen once, and the ten largest hold around 11%. Input material: PBMCs. All receptors come from a woman aged 40-49 years in good health. Some clones in this sample may be carry-over from other donors' samples. The CDR3 runs from the conserved cysteine through the conserved F or W. Fields, in order: CDR3 protein, CDR3 DNA, D gene, clone size, J gene, V gene. A D gene is named only where the DNA matches it firmly. Some rows have no size entry. The others give once, few or many, or a class for an expanded clone.

CDR3 protein: CSGDASGYNEQFF; CDR3 DNA: TGCTCCGGGGACGCGTCTGGCTACAATGAGCAGTTCTTC; D gene: NA; clone size: NA; J gene: TRBJ2-1; V gene: TRBV29-1
CDR3 protein: CASSLVGTGRTGELFF; CDR3 DNA: TGTGCCAGCAGCTTAGTTGGAACAGGCAGGACCGGGGAGCTGTTTTTT; D gene: NA; clone size: NA; J gene: TRBJ2-2; V gene: TRBV11-2
CDR3 protein: CSVAGGANEKLFF; CDR3 DNA: TGCAGCGTCGCAGGGGGTGCTAATGAAAAACTGTTTTTT; D gene: TRBD1; clone size: NA; J gene: TRBJ1-4; V gene: TRBV29-1
CDR3 protein: CASSLDSLSYEQYF; CDR3 DNA: TGTGCCAGCAGCTTGGACTCGCTGTCCTACGAGCAGTACTTC; D gene: NA; clone size: NA; J gene: TRBJ2-7; V gene: TRBV7-2
CDR3 protein: CAWRQAATDTQYF; CDR3 DNA: TGTGCCTGGAGGCAGGCGGCCACAGATACGCAGTATTTT; D gene: NA; clone size: NA; J gene: TRBJ2-3; V gene: TRBV30
CDR3 protein: CASSPDRAGNTIYF; CDR3 DNA: TGTGCCAGCAGCCCGGACAGGGCTGGAAACACCATATATTTT; D gene: TRBD1; clone size: NA; J gene: TRBJ1-3; V gene: TRBV11-2
CDR3 protein: CSVNRAGGYGYTF; CDR3 DNA: TGCAGCGTCAACAGGGCCGGGGGCTATGGCTACACCTTC; D gene: NA; clone size: NA; J gene: TRBJ1-2; V gene: TRBV29-1
CDR3 protein: CASSVQGETQYF; CDR3 DNA: TGTGCCAGCAGCGTACAGGGCGAGACCCAGTACTTC; D gene: NA; clone size: NA; J gene: TRBJ2-5; V gene: TRBV9
CDR3 protein: CSVETLPHRTDTQYF; CDR3 DNA: TGCAGCGTTGAAACCCTACCCCACCGCACAGATACGCAGTATTTT; D gene: NA; clone size: NA; J gene: TRBJ2-3; V gene: TRBV29-1
CDR3 protein: CASSPLDVGGDTQYF; CDR3 DNA: TGCGCCAGCAGCCCCTTAGACGTGGGAGGAGATACGCAGTATTTT; D gene: NA; clone size: NA; J gene: TRBJ2-3; V gene: TRBV4-1
CDR3 protein: CAWSSGQANSPLHF; CDR3 DNA: TGTGCCTGGAGTTCGGGACAGGCGAATTCACCCCTCCACTTT; D gene: TRBD1; clone size: NA; J gene: TRBJ1-6; V gene: TRBV30
CDR3 protein: CASSPQTGINQPQHF; CDR3 DNA: TGCGCCAGCAGCCCACAGACAGGGATCAATCAGCCCCAGCATTTT; D gene: TRBD1; clone size: NA; J gene: TRBJ1-5; V gene: TRBV4-1
CDR3 protein: CASSLSSSYNEQFF; CDR3 DNA: TGTGCCAGCAGCTTATCTAGCTCCTACAATGAGCAGTTCTTC; D gene: NA; clone size: NA; J gene: TRBJ2-1; V gene: TRBV7-2
CDR3 protein: CASSEALWGVTGELFF; CDR3 DNA: TGTGCCAGCAGTGAAGCTTTATGGGGGGTCACCGGGGAGCTGTTTTTT; D gene: NA; clone size: many; J gene: TRBJ2-2; V gene: TRBV6-1
CDR3 protein: CASTFGGPGNTIYF; CDR3 DNA: TGTGCCAGCACCTTTGGGGGGCCTGGAAACACCATATATTTT; D gene: NA; clone size: NA; J gene: TRBJ1-3; V gene: TRBV6-1
CDR3 protein: CASSPPGVAGAETQYF; CDR3 DNA: TGTGCCAGCAGTCCTCCGGGAGTAGCGGGAGCAGAGACCCAGTACTTC; D gene: TRBD2; clone size: NA; J gene: TRBJ2-5; V gene: TRBV27
CDR3 protein: CASSLGGGGVNQPQHF; CDR3 DNA: TGCGCCAGCAGCTTGGGCGGGGGCGGTGTCAATCAGCCCCAGCATTTT; D gene: NA; clone size: NA; J gene: TRBJ1-5; V gene: TRBV5-1
CDR3 protein: CASSARLAPYEQYF; CDR3 DNA: TGTGCCAGCAGCGCCCGCCTAGCTCCCTACGAGCAGTACTTC; D gene: NA; clone size: NA; J gene: TRBJ2-7; V gene: TRBV13
CDR3 protein: CASSLEAASGSHVDTQYF; CDR3 DNA: TGCGCCAGCAGCTTGGAGGCGGCTAGCGGGAGTCATGTAGATACGCAGTATTTT; D gene: TRBD2; clone size: NA; J gene: TRBJ2-3; V gene: TRBV5-1
CDR3 protein: CASSGTSGGNEQFF; CDR3 DNA: TGTGCCAGCAGTGGGACTAGCGGGGGCAATGAGCAGTTCTTC; D gene: TRBD2; clone size: NA; J gene: TRBJ2-1; V gene: TRBV28
CDR3 protein: CASSLLAGGPYEQYF; CDR3 DNA: TGTGCCAGCAGTTTGTTGGCGGGAGGGCCCTACGAGCAGTACTTC; D gene: TRBD2; clone size: NA; J gene: TRBJ2-7; V gene: TRBV27
CDR3 protein: CASRGSLSPYEQYF; CDR3 DNA: TGTGCCAGCAGGGGCTCACTTTCCCCCTACGAGCAGTACTTC; D gene: NA; clone size: NA; J gene: TRBJ2-7; V gene: TRBV6-5
CDR3 protein: CSVRLWQANYEQYF; CDR3 DNA: TGCAGCGTACGACTTTGGCAGGCCAACTACGAGCAGTACTTC; D gene: NA; clone size: NA; J gene: TRBJ2-7; V gene: TRBV29-1
CDR3 protein: CASSLNTSDTQYF; CDR3 DNA: TGTGCCAGCAGCTTGAATACATCCGATACGCAGTATTTT; D gene: NA; clone size: NA; J gene: TRBJ2-3; V gene: TRBV11-3
CDR3 protein: CATNRDWSDGELFF; CDR3 DNA: TGTGCCACCAACAGAGATTGGAGTGACGGGGAGCTGTTTTTT; D gene: NA; clone size: NA; J gene: TRBJ2-2; V gene: TRBV30
CDR3 protein: CASSQGGEIYEQYF; CDR3 DNA: TGTGCCAGCAGCCAGGGGGGGGAGATCTACGAGCAGTACTTC; D gene: NA; clone size: NA; J gene: TRBJ2-7; V gene: TRBV7-2
CDR3 protein: CASSQAISAGGQNNEQFF; CDR3 DNA: TGCGCCAGCAGCCAAGCGATTTCAGCGGGAGGCCAGAACAATGAGCAGTTCTTC; D gene: TRBD2; clone size: NA; J gene: TRBJ2-1; V gene: TRBV4-3
CDR3 protein: CASSLDQAKETQYF; CDR3 DNA: TGTGCCAGCAGCTTGGACCAGGCCAAAGAGACCCAGTACTTC; D gene: NA; clone size: NA; J gene: TRBJ2-5; V gene: TRBV5-4
CDR3 protein: CSVVIQGSGTQYF; CDR3 DNA: TGCAGCGTTGTAATTCAGGGGAGTGGTACGCAGTATTTT; D gene: NA; clone size: NA; J gene: TRBJ2-3; V gene: TRBV29-1
CDR3 protein: CSVGPGGPAGTIYF; CDR3 DNA: TGCAGCGTTGGGCCCGGAGGCCCCGCCGGCACCATATATTTT; D gene: NA; clone size: NA; J gene: TRBJ1-3; V gene: TRBV29-1
CDR3 protein: CASKEGVSTEAFF; CDR3 DNA: TGTGCCAGCAAGGAGGGAGTTAGTACTGAAGCTTTCTTT; D gene: NA; clone size: few; J gene: TRBJ1-1; V gene: TRBV2